The 32 T cell receptor beta chains in this list originate from one sample, sequenced in a study of response to subunit inactivated influenza vaccine. TCRdb re-called the RT-PCR reads with MiXCR, one entry per CDR3 protein. The sample carries about 800,000 distinct CDR3 sequences, 21% recorded once. Sample: PBMCs from blood, taken roughly 5 days after vaccination. These receptors were taken from a man aged 45-60 years who received an inactivated influenza vaccine.

This clonotype has a handful of counts. The rearrangement links TRBV15 to TRBJ1-5, with 9 bases aligning to TRBD1. V shed 1 base and J 4 bases; nucleotides not matched to a gene: 2. The germline gives CDR1 LNHNV, CDR2 YYDKDF (reference sequence). CDR3 length: 15 amino acids. CDR3 sequence (DNA): TGTGCCACCAGCAGAGGAGGACAGGGGAATCAGCCCCAGCATTTT. Its protein is CATSRGGQGNQPQHF.

In its sample, this clonotype was seen many times. The chain uses TRBV5-1 and TRBJ2-1; D might be TRBD2 (5 bases). Per the germline V gene, CDR1 is SGHRS and CDR2 is YFSETQ. Trimming took off 0 bases at V and 4 bases at J, with 11 bases between the two ends. The CDR3 contains 15 residues. CDR3 coding DNA: TGCGCCAGCAGCTTGGTTCGAGCGGCATACAATGAGCAGTTCTTC. Protein product: CASSLVRAAYNEQFF.

The chain uses TRBV18 and TRBJ2-4; D is uncertain. The germline CDR1 and CDR2 sequences are KGHSH and LQKENI. This CDR3 comprises 16 residues. With 0 bases removed from V and 5 bases from J, the gap between germline ends came to 14 bases. CDR3 bases: TGTGCCAGCTCACCACCGGGTACGAAACCCCAAAACATTCAGTACTTC. Its translation is CASSPPGTKPQNIQYF.

This clonotype was counted a few times. The chain links TRBV9 to TRBJ2-6, with a weak D call TRBD1 (6 bases). Germline V gives CDR1 SGDLS, CDR2 YYNGEE. The CDR3 sequence is 17 residues long. With 4 bases removed from V and 4 bases from J, the gap between germline ends came to 18 bases. The CDR3 DNA is TGTGCCAGCAGCCCCACCGGACAGTCCATCGGGGCCAACGTCCTGACTTTC. It yields the protein CASSPTGQSIGANVLTF.

This clonotype occurred a few times. This chain joins TRBV6-5 and TRBJ2-1; tentatively, D is TRBD2 (5 bases). CDR1 is MNHEY, CDR2 SVGAGI, per germline. Trimming shortened V by 2 bases and J by 4 bases, and 12 bases separated the two germline ends. This CDR3 comprises 15 residues. DNA for the CDR3: TGTGCCAGCAGTTACAACCTCGGGGAATACAATGAGCAGTTCTTC. This sequence encodes CASSYNLGEYNEQFF.

This chain links TRBV11-2 with TRBJ1-2; D gene uncertain. V lost 6 bases and J 0 bases, leaving 14 bases between the germline ends. There are 15 residues in the CDR3. Germline values: CDR1 SGHAT, CDR2 FQNNGV. The CDR3 loop is CASSSVEVANYGYTF. The CDR3 DNA reads as TGTGCCAGCAGTTCGGTGGAGGTAGCTAACTATGGCTACACCTTC.

The rearrangement uses TRBV29-1 and TRBJ1-1, with D possibly TRBD1 on 6 matching bases. The CDR3 spans 15 residues. Looked up from germline, CDR1 is SQVTM and CDR2 is ANQGSEA. The V end was cut by 2 bases, the J end by 3 bases, with 16 bases between. In nucleotides, the CDR3 is TGCAGCGTTGAAAATCTCGCAGGGGCCCACACTGAAGCTTTCTTT. Protein: CSVENLAGAHTEAFF.

This clonotype showed up just a few times. The chain combines TRBV9 with TRBJ2-7; TRBD1 aligns across 7 bases. This CDR3 is built from 14 residues. The trim removed 0 bases at V and 4 bases at J, leaving 4 bases unmatched. Germline CDR1 and CDR2: SGDLS and YYNGEE. The DNA of the CDR3 is TGTGCCAGCAGCGTAGGGACAGGCATGTACGAGCAGTACTTC. It encodes CASSVGTGMYEQYF.

This clonotype was counted ten times or more. The chain links TRBV4-2 to TRBJ2-5; D perhaps matches TRBD2 (6 bases). Germline loops: CDR1 LGHNA, CDR2 YNFKEQ. The CDR3 has 15 residues. The V end lost 0 bases, the J end lost 4 bases, and 12 bases lay between the germline ends. CDR3 in DNA: TGTGCCAGCAGCCAAGATCCCGGGACTGTAGAGACCCAGTACTTC. Translated: CASSQDPGTVETQYF.

V usage is TRBV20-1 and J usage is TRBJ1-2; no firm D call. The V end was cut by 3 bases, the J end by 3 bases, with 14 bases between. The CDR3 has 14 residues. Germline V gene sequence: CDR1 DFQATT, CDR2 SNEGSKA (reference sequence). This CDR3 reads CSASWGLLDYGYTF. The CDR3 DNA is TGCAGTGCTAGTTGGGGTTTACTAGACTATGGCTACACCTTC.

This clonotype turned up a few times. The chain is built from TRBV5-1 and TRBJ2-2; TRBD1 or TRBD2 may be the D gene (5 bases each). Germline V CDR1 and CDR2: SGHRS, YFSETQ. Trimming stripped 0 bases from V and 6 bases from J, with 15 bases between. CDR3 length equals 16 residues. This chain's CDR3 is CASSLEGTARAGELFF. Here the CDR3 DNA reads TGCGCCAGCAGCTTGGAAGGGACCGCGCGGGCCGGGGAGCTGTTTTTT.

This clonotype has a handful of counts. The CDR3 DNA reads TGTGCCATCAGTGAGTTGGGGGGCGGAGTAAATTCACCCCTCCACTTT. It yields the protein CAISELGGGVNSPLHF. The chain has TRBV10-3 and TRBJ1-6, with a tentative D call TRBD1 (6 bases). The V end lost 1 base, the J end lost 7 bases, and 14 bases lay between the germline ends. From germline, CDR1 is ENHRY and CDR2 SYGVKD. There are 16 residues in the CDR3.

The V gene is TRBV30, the J gene TRBJ2-7; TRBD1 matches at 11 bases. Germline V lookup: CDR1 GTSNPN, CDR2 SVGIG (reference sequence). The CDR3 sequence is 13 residues long. The J segment lost 9 bases and the V segment lost 5 bases, leaving 9 bases of the junction unmatched. This CDR3 reads CAWAGQGVSWQYF. The CDR3 DNA reads as TGTGCCTGGGCGGGACAGGGGGTCTCCTGGCAGTACTTC.

A few counts support this clonotype. The gene calls are TRBV20-1 and TRBJ2-5; 8 positions match TRBD2. The CDR3 length is 14 residues. Per germline, CDR1 DFQATT and CDR2 SNEGSKA (reference sequence). Trimming took 3 bases from V and 7 from J; bases not matched to a gene: 10. This chain's CDR3 is CSARVLTSGGTQYF. CDR3 DNA: TGCAGTGCTAGGGTCCTAACTAGCGGCGGGACCCAGTACTTC.

This chain joins TRBV20-1 and TRBJ2-3; D is unclear. V dropped 6 bases and J dropped 2 bases, with 15 bases sitting between them. The length of the CDR3 is 14 residues. From germline, CDR1 is DFQATT and CDR2 SNEGSKA (reference sequence). CDR3 amino acids: CSAKNPRFTDTQYF. In nucleotides, the CDR3 is TGCAGTGCCAAAAACCCGCGCTTCACAGATACGCAGTATTTT.

The DNA of the CDR3 is TGTGCCAGCAGCACACAGGGGTTGGGACTCTATGGCTACACCTTC. This codes for CASSTQGLGLYGYTF. The V call is TRBV7-9, the J call TRBJ1-2; 7 bases are shared with TRBD1. The CDR3 is 15 residues long. CDR1 SEHNR and CDR2 FQNEAQ come from the germline V gene (reference sequence). V lost 5 bases, J lost 4 bases, and 10 bases stayed unmatched.

In this sample, this clonotype turned up a few times. This CDR3 is CSARLTDLGYGYTF. The CDR3 nucleotides read TGCAGTGCTAGGTTGACAGACCTTGGTTATGGCTACACCTTC. The chain has TRBV20-1 and TRBJ1-2; tentative D call: TRBD1 (5 bases). The CDR3 extends over 14 amino acids. Trimming pared 3 bases from V and 5 bases from J, leaving 16 bases between. Germline CDR1 and CDR2: DFQATT and SNEGSKA (reference sequence).

The J gene is TRBJ2-7, the V gene TRBV20-1, with 15 bases matching TRBD2. This CDR3 is 14 amino acids long. CDR1 is DFQATT and CDR2 is SNEGSKA in the germline V gene (reference sequence). After removal of 6 bases from V and 5 bases from J, the junction contained 5 bases not matched to a gene. The CDR3: CSAGTSGRIHEQYF. CDR3 DNA: TGCAGTGCCGGGACTAGCGGGAGGATTCACGAGCAGTACTTC.

The CDR3 DNA reads TGTGCCAGCAGCTTCCGATCGACTTTTAGACAGGGGTCCCAAGAGACCCAGTACTTC. The encoded protein is CASSFRSTFRQGSQETQYF. The V call is TRBV11-2, the J call TRBJ2-5; the match to TRBD1 covers 8 bases. With 3 bases clipped from V and 1 base from J, the junction kept 16 bases outside the gene matches. The CDR3 is 19 amino acids. Germline V CDR1 and CDR2: SGHAT, FQNNGV. The full variable domain, with the rest looked up from reference TRBV11-2 and TRBJ2-5, is EAGVAQSPRYKIIEKRQSVAFWCNPISGHATLYWYQQILGQGPKLLIQFQNNGVVDDSQLPKDRFSAERLKGVDSTLKIQPAKLEDSAVYLCASSFRSTFRQGSQETQYFGPGTRLLVL.

This clonotype has ten or more counts. J is TRBJ2-3 and V is TRBV5-1; a weak D match, TRBD1 (6 bases). Germline V CDR1 and CDR2: SGHRS, YFSETQ. The CDR3 contains 14 residues. The V gene lost 2 bases and the J gene lost 4 bases, with 11 bases spanning the gap. The CDR3 region has the DNA TGCGCCAGCAGCTTCACAGGGTTGGCAGATACGCAGTATTTT. Translation gives CASSFTGLADTQYF. Drawing the rest from reference TRBV5-1 and TRBJ2-3, the complete variable domain is KAGVTQTPRYLIKTRGQQVTLSCSPISGHRSVSWYQQTPGQGLQFLFEYFSETQRNKGNFPGRFSGRQFSNSRSEMNVSTLELGDSALYLCASSFTGLADTQYFGPGTRLTVL.

This rearrangement joins TRBV6-2 or TRBV6-3 to TRBJ2-5; no firm D call. The CDR3 runs to 15 residues. V shed 6 bases and J shed 7 bases, with 21 bases lying between them. Germline V lookup: CDR1 MNHEY, CDR2 SVGEGT. Here the CDR3 reads CASSPPRTNTGTQYF. Written as DNA, the CDR3 is TGTGCCAGCAGCCCCCCCCGGACGAATACCGGGACCCAGTACTTC.

This clonotype was seen a handful of times. V usage is TRBV20-1 and J usage is TRBJ2-5; D is possibly TRBD2 (6 bases). Trimming removed 4 bases from V and 1 base from J, with 13 bases in between. The CDR3 is 14 residues long. CDR1 and CDR2 (germline): DFQATT, SNEGSKA (reference sequence). This chain's CDR3 is CSANRGTVQETQYF. CDR3 in DNA: TGCAGTGCTAACCGGGGGACTGTCCAAGAGACCCAGTACTTC.

This clonotype has a handful of counts. This chain connects TRBV12-3 or TRBV12-4 to TRBJ2-5; 7 nucleotides align to TRBD1. The V segment lost 8 bases and the J segment 4 bases; nucleotides outside the gene matches: 13. This CDR3 has 15 amino acids. The CDR3 nucleotides read TGTGCCAGCGCCGACCGAGACAGGGTTGGAGAGACCCAGTACTTC. This sequence encodes CASADRDRVGETQYF.

The J gene is TRBJ1-3, the V gene TRBV6-5, with a tentative D call TRBD1 (6 bases). V gave up 4 bases and J gave up 4 bases, with 14 bases separating them. CDR1 and CDR2 from the germline V gene are MNHEY and SVGAGI. The length of the CDR3 is 15 residues. Here the CDR3 reads CASSFSTGSGNTIYF. The CDR3, as DNA: TGTGCCAGCAGTTTTTCGACAGGTTCGGGAAACACCATATATTTT.

This chain links TRBV6-2 or TRBV6-3 with TRBJ2-1; TRBD1 aligns across 10 bases. Trimming took 4 bases from V and 1 from J; bases not matched to a gene: 4. This CDR3 region has 16 residues. CDR1 is MNHEY, CDR2 SVGEGT, per germline. DNA of the CDR3: TGTGCCAGCAGTTGGCCGGGACAGGGGTCCTACAATGAGCAGTTCTTC. It specifies CASSWPGQGSYNEQFF.

A few counts support this clonotype. The chain links TRBV7-8 to TRBJ2-5, with 7 bases that match TRBD2. CDR1 is SGHVS and CDR2 is FQNEAQ in the germline V gene. The CDR3 loop spans 14 amino acids. In DNA, the CDR3 is TGTGCTATCAAATTGGGGAGGGTCCAAGAGACCCAGTACTTC. Its protein is CAIKLGRVQETQYF.

The chain links TRBV28 to TRBJ2-4; perhaps TRBD2 as D (5 bases). V was trimmed by 5 bases and J by 1 base, leaving 15 bases between them. Germline values: CDR1 MDHEN, CDR2 SYDVKM. The CDR3 runs 16 residues. CDR3 in amino acids: CASSPTGLGAKNIQYF. CDR3 DNA sequence: TGTGCCAGCAGTCCGACGGGGTTAGGCGCCAAAAACATTCAGTACTTC.

A few counts support this clonotype. V gene TRBV2 combines with J gene TRBJ2-7; 11 bases agree with TRBD2. Germline CDR1 and CDR2: SNHLY and FYNNEI. J lost 3 bases, V lost 3 bases, and 7 bases had no gene match. This CDR3 spans 16 amino acids. The CDR3 coding sequence is TGTGCCAGCAGTGACCCCTCGACTAGCGGGAACTACGAGCAGTACTTC. This gives the protein CASSDPSTSGNYEQYF.

V is TRBV7-2 and J is TRBJ2-5, with a possible D match to TRBD1 (5 bases). Between the trimmed V and J ends, which lost 4 bases and 1 base, there was a span of 16 bases. The CDR3 runs to 16 residues. Per the germline V gene, CDR1 is SGHTA and CDR2 is FQGNSA. DNA of the CDR3: TGTGCCAGCAGCTCAAGAGACAGTTTACTCCAAGAGACCCAGTACTTC. It specifies CASSSRDSLLQETQYF.

This clonotype appeared a few times. The chain couples TRBV28 to TRBJ2-2; the D gene is possibly TRBD2 (5 bases). The CDR3 has 13 amino acids. The germline gives CDR1 MDHEN, CDR2 SYDVKM. V was pared by 7 bases and J by 6 bases, with 12 bases between. For the CDR3, the DNA is TGTGCCAGCACCTTTGGAGGTCCCGGGGAGCTGTTTTTT. Its protein is CASTFGGPGELFF.

This clonotype was observed at least ten times. This chain connects TRBV12-3 or TRBV12-4 to TRBJ2-6; D gene uncertain. Trimming shortened V by 3 bases and J by 1 base, and 1 base separated the two germline ends. The CDR3 has 13 amino acids. The CDR3 nucleotides are TGTGCCAGCAGTTTTTCTGGGGCCAACGTCCTGACTTTC. Amino acids: CASSFSGANVLTF.

The table lists this clonotype with a few counts. This sequence joins TRBV29-1 and TRBJ1-1; no definite D call. Germline V gives CDR1 SQVTM, CDR2 ANQGSEA. V was clipped by 3 bases and J by 11 bases, with 13 bases between them. This CDR3 region has 11 residues. The CDR3 region is CSVDLLTGAFF. CDR3 nucleotides: TGCAGCGTTGATCTCCTCACCGGGGCTTTCTTT.